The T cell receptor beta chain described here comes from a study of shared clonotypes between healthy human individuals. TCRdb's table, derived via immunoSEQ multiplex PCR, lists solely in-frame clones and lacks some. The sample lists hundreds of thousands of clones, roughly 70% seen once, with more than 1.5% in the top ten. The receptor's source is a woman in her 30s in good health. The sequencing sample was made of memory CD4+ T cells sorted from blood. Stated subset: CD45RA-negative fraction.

CDR3 nucleotide sequence: TGCGCCAGCAGCCTAGGACAGGGGGCTGGTAGCACAGATACGCAGTATTTT. Its translation: CASSLGQGAGSTDTQYF. This chain joins TRBV5-1 and TRBJ2-3, with 11 bases matching TRBD1. CDR3 size: 17 residues. From germline, CDR1 is SGHRS and CDR2 YFSETQ. Unmatched junction bases numbered 7, after V lost 4 bases and J lost 0 bases. Complete variable domain (other parts from reference TRBV5-1 and TRBJ2-3): KAGVTQTPRYLIKTRGQQVTLSCSPISGHRSVSWYQQTPGQGLQFLFEYFSETQRNKGNFPGRFSGRQFSNSRSEMNVSTLELGDSALYLCASSLGQGAGSTDTQYFGPGTRLTVL.